Shown below are 15 T cell receptor beta chains from a single sample sequenced in a study of OX40 agonist ivuxolimab in advanced cancers. Library preparation employed the immunoSEQ multiplex PCR assay. TCRdb stores this immuneACCESS table with in-frame sequences only. Part of the clones is absent; in the studies checked, under half of the shortfall reflects unresolved V genes, and no reason is known for the rest. The table for this sample lists tens of thousands of clones; under 80% of them were counted only once. The leading ten clones occupy about 5.4% of the sample. The sequencing used CD4+ or CD8+ T cells sorted from blood, collected in a trial of the OX40 agonist ivuxolimab. Every receptor here comes from an adult with an advanced solid tumor such as melanoma, head and neck, liver or kidney cancer.

V usage is TRBV21-1 and J usage is TRBJ2-4; TRBD2 reflects the table's D call only, with no check against the DNA. TRBV21-1 is classified as a pseudogene. This CDR3 has 17 residues. The chain's CDR3 is CASSKVNSPLAKNIQYF. As DNA, the CDR3 is TGTGCCAGCAGCAAAGTTAACTCCCCCCTAGCCAAAAACATTCAGTACTTC.

The V and J genes are TRBV11-3 and TRBJ2-2, with no clear D. V was trimmed by 1 base and J by 3 bases, leaving 6 bases between them. CDR1 is SGHNT, CDR2 YENEEA, per germline. This CDR3 has 14 amino acids. In DNA form, the CDR3 reads TGTGCCAGCAGCTTAGTTCGGGACACCGGGGAGCTGTTTTTT. This gives the protein CASSLVRDTGELFF.

The chain employs TRBV7-2 and TRBJ1-2; 8 positions agree with TRBD1. Unmatched junction bases numbered 10, after V lost 4 bases and J lost 6 bases. This CDR3 is built from 15 residues. Germline values: CDR1 SGHTA, CDR2 FQGNSA. The CDR3 region has the DNA TGTGCCAGCAGCTCCCCGACAGGGGAGATAGATGGCTACACCTTC. Translated, it gives CASSSPTGEIDGYTF.

This chain connects TRBV4-3 to TRBJ2-5; D is uncertain. The CDR3 totals 17 residues. The germline gives CDR1 LGHNA, CDR2 YSLEER. Between the trimmed V and J ends, which lost 0 bases and 1 base, there was a span of 15 bases. The CDR3 loop reads CASSQEGGGWGQETQYF. The DNA of the CDR3 is TGCGCCAGCAGCCAAGAGGGCGGTGGATGGGGCCAAGAGACCCAGTACTTC.

The chain has TRBV18 and TRBJ2-2; D unclear. Germline values: CDR1 KGHSH, CDR2 LQKENI. V lost 6 bases, J lost 3 bases, and 8 bases lay in between. The CDR3 runs to 13 residues. The CDR3 DNA reads as TGTGCCAGCTCCCTTGCCCACACCGGGGAGCTGTTTTTT. Protein product: CASSLAHTGELFF.

The V gene is TRBV30, the J gene TRBJ2-1; D is perhaps TRBD1 or TRBD2 (7 bases each). Trimming pared 4 bases from V and 7 bases from J, leaving 23 bases between. This CDR3 is built from 16 residues. Looked up from germline, CDR1 is GTSNPN and CDR2 is SVGIG (reference sequence). CDR3 coding DNA: TGTGCCTGGACCTTTAGGGGAAGGGGGCGGGGGAATGAGCAGTTCTTC. It is translated as CAWTFRGRGRGNEQFF.

CDR3 residues: CASSQWDRGLYEQYF. The CDR3 nucleotides read TGCGCCAGCAGCCAGTGGGACAGGGGATTATACGAGCAGTACTTC. The rearrangement joins TRBV5-1 to TRBJ2-7; 10 bases align to TRBD1. Germline CDR1 SGHRS, CDR2 YFSETQ. The CDR3 length is 15 residues. After removal of 4 bases from V and 4 bases from J, the junction contained 8 bases not matched to a gene.

The CDR3 loop is CASSLWDRSDTQYF. Here the CDR3 DNA reads TGTGCCAGCAGCTTATGGGACCGGAGCGATACGCAGTATTTT. The chain joins TRBV7-2 to TRBJ2-3; D possibly matches TRBD1 or TRBD2 (5 bases each). Germline-derived CDR1 and CDR2 are SGHTA and FQGNSA. This CDR3 has 14 residues. V lost 2 bases to trimming and J lost 6 bases, with 12 bases between them. Full variable domain (missing parts from reference TRBV7-2 and TRBJ2-3): GAGVSQSPSNKVTEKGKDVELRCDPISGHTALYWYRQSLGQGLEFLIYFQGNSAPDKSGLPSDRFSAERTGGSVSTLTIQRTQQEDSAVYLCASSLWDRSDTQYFGPGTRLTVL.

Only a few counts were recorded for this clone. This chain joins TRBV14 and TRBJ2-7; D may be TRBD1 (5 bases). Germline V gives CDR1 SGHDN, CDR2 FVKESK. Deletions cut 8 bases from V and 2 bases from J, with 13 bases between. The CDR3 loop spans 13 amino acids. CDR3 bases: TGTGCCAGCGCCGCCGGCAGGGCCTACGAGCAGTACTTC. Amino acid sequence: CASAAGRAYEQYF.

The rearrangement uses TRBV5-4 and TRBJ2-3; TRBD2 agrees at 8 bases. Germline trimming cut 0 bases from V and 5 bases from J; bases unmatched to any gene: 11. Germline V CDR1 and CDR2: SGHNT, YYREEE (reference sequence). The CDR3 covers 17 residues. CDR3 in amino acids: CASSLAGGGVVRDTQYF. The CDR3 DNA is TGTGCCAGCAGCTTGGCCGGGGGGGGCGTCGTGAGAGATACGCAGTATTTT.

The chain has TRBV5-5 and TRBJ1-4; D unresolved. The CDR3 covers 11 residues. Germline V gives CDR1 SGHKS, CDR2 YYEKEE (reference sequence). The V gene lost 1 base and the J gene lost 5 bases, with 0 bases spanning the gap. CDR3 sequence: CASSLNEKLFF. DNA for the CDR3: TGTGCCAGCAGCTTGAATGAAAAACTGTTTTTT.

The chain links TRBV6-1 to TRBJ2-5; 11 nucleotides agree with TRBD1. This CDR3 has 15 amino acids. V was clipped by 6 bases and J by 5 bases; unmatched bases: 8. The germline gives CDR1 MNHNS, CDR2 SASEGT. Here the CDR3 reads CASRPGTGGKETQYF. The CDR3, as DNA: TGTGCCAGCAGACCCGGGACAGGGGGGAAGGAGACCCAGTACTTC.

The V gene is TRBV5-4, the J gene TRBJ1-2; the D is unclear. This CDR3 region has 11 residues. CDR1 and CDR2 (germline): SGHNT, YYREEE (reference sequence). V was trimmed by 4 bases and J by 5 bases, leaving 6 bases between them. CDR3 coding DNA: TGTGCCAGCAGCCTTCATTATGGCTACACCTTC. Translated: CASSLHYGYTF.

J is TRBJ2-5 and V is TRBV5-4; 7 bases are shared with TRBD1. Looked up from germline, CDR1 is SGHNT and CDR2 is YYREEE (reference sequence). The V segment lost 4 bases and the J segment 2 bases; nucleotides outside the gene matches: 2. This CDR3 spans 13 amino acids. The CDR3 nucleotides read TGTGCCAGCAGCGTGACAGGGCAAGAGACCCAGTACTTC. Protein product: CASSVTGQETQYF.

The chain is built from TRBV5-1 and TRBJ2-3, with 8 bases that match TRBD1. This CDR3 has 13 amino acids. CDR1 is SGHRS, CDR2 YFSETQ, per germline. With 4 bases clipped from V and 5 bases from J, the junction kept 3 bases outside the gene matches. The CDR3 nucleotides read TGCGCCAGCAGCCCCGGACAGGGAGATACGCAGTATTTT. Amino acid sequence: CASSPGQGDTQYF.